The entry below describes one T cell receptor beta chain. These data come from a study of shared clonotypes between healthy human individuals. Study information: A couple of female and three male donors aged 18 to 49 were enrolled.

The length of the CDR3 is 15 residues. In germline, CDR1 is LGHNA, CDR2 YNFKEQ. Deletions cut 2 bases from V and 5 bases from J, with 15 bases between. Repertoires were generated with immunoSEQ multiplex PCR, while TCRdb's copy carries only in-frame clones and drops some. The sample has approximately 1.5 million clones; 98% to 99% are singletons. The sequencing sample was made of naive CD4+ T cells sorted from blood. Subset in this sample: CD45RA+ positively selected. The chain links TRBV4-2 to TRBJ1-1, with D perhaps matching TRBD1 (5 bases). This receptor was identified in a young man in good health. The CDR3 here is CASSQQLGTVTEAFF. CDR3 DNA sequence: TGTGCCAGCAGCCAACAACTCGGGACGGTAACTGAAGCTTTCTTT.